Following are 18 T cell receptor beta chains from one sample sequenced in a study of OX40 agonist ivuxolimab in advanced cancers. The method was immunoSEQ multiplex PCR; TCRdb's version includes in-frame clones alone and lacks a portion of them. Found here are about 13,000 clones, 65% to 85% of them singletons; the top ten hold about 35%. The starting material was CD4+ or CD8+ T cells sorted from blood, obtained in a trial of the OX40 agonist ivuxolimab. These receptors all come from an adult with an advanced solid tumor such as melanoma, head and neck, liver or kidney cancer.

The chain recombines TRBV27 with TRBJ2-2; 9 bases are a match to TRBD1. From germline, CDR1 is MNHEY and CDR2 SMNVEV (reference sequence). The CDR3 has 15 amino acids. Trimming cost V 4 bases and J 5 bases; bases outside gene matches: 5. The CDR3 is CASSSDRGWTGELFF. The CDR3 DNA sequence: TGTGCCAGCAGTTCGGACAGGGGTTGGACCGGGGAGCTGTTTTTT.

This clone showed up just a few times. This CDR3 reads CASSPGTAGLNEQYF. As DNA, the CDR3 is TGTGCCAGCAGTCCGGGGACAGCGGGACTAAACGAGCAGTACTTC. The chain combines TRBV27 with TRBJ2-7; perhaps D is TRBD1 or TRBD2 (7 bases each). Trimming shortened V by 5 bases and J by 5 bases, and 19 bases separated the two germline ends. Germline CDR1 MNHEY, CDR2 SMNVEV (reference sequence). CDR3 length: 15 residues.

Worth noting for this clone: Relative to the germline gene, one junction end is altered; a read error may explain this. V and J are TRBV2 and TRBJ2-1, with 7 bases that match TRBD2. The CDR3 has 14 residues. Germline V gene data show CDR1 as SNHLY and CDR2 as FYNNEI. The CDR3 DNA follows: TGTGCCAGCCTGAGGACTAGTTCCTCCAATGAGCAGTTCTTC. The encoded protein is CASLRTSSSNEQFF.

J is TRBJ2-3 and V is TRBV2; D is undetermined. Germline loops: CDR1 SNHLY, CDR2 FYNNEI. The CDR3 contains 12 residues. V was trimmed by 4 bases and J by 5 bases, leaving 7 bases between them. This CDR3 is CASSAPIDTQYF. The CDR3 nucleotides read TGTGCCAGCAGTGCGCCCATAGATACGCAGTATTTT. Supplemented by reference TRBV2 and TRBJ2-3, the full variable domain reads EPEVTQTPSHQVTQMGQEVILRCVPISNHLYFYWYRQILGQKVEFLVSFYNNEISEKSEIFDDQFSVERPDGSNFTLKIRSTKLEDSAMYFCASSAPIDTQYFGPGTRLTVL.

V and J are TRBV30 and TRBJ2-2, with 9 bases identical to TRBD1. V dropped 3 bases and J dropped 7; count of bases not matched to a gene: 3. CDR1 and CDR2 from the germline V gene are GTSNPN and SVGIG (reference sequence). This CDR3 comprises 13 residues. This CDR3 reads CAWRQGAVGELFF. The DNA for the CDR3 is TGTGCCTGGAGACAGGGGGCAGTCGGGGAGCTGTTTTTT.

This clone was found a few times. CDR3 sequence reads: CASSQGGAGTSTDTQYF. The CDR3 DNA reads TGTGCCAGCAGCCAAGGAGGGGCGGGCACTAGCACAGATACGCAGTATTTT. The chain carries TRBV4-2 and TRBJ2-3, with D perhaps being TRBD1 or TRBD2 (5 bases each). The germline V gene encodes CDR1 LGHNA and CDR2 YNFKEQ. Trimming left V 1 base short and J 0 bases short, with 14 bases between. CDR3 length: 17 residues.

The V call is TRBV6-4, the J call TRBJ1-5; 7 positions match TRBD1. CDR3 length: 15 amino acids. Germline CDR1 reads MRHNA; CDR2 reads SNTAGT. The V and J ends lost 4 bases and 5 bases, in that order; junction bases with no gene match: 8. The CDR3 sequence: CASSATGALDQPQHF. The DNA for the CDR3 is TGTGCCAGCAGTGCAACAGGGGCTTTAGATCAGCCCCAGCATTTT.

The chain uses TRBV2 and TRBJ1-2; D is perhaps TRBD1 (6 bases). Germline loops: CDR1 SNHLY, CDR2 FYNNEI. Deletions cut 1 base from V and 7 bases from J, with 10 bases between. The CDR3 runs 13 residues. CDR3 sequence reads: CASSEGGQGGYTF. CDR3 DNA sequence: TGTGCCAGCAGTGAAGGGGGGCAGGGTGGCTACACCTTC.

The chain carries TRBV6-6 and TRBJ1-1; TRBD1 matches at 9 bases. Trimming removed 6 bases from V and 5 bases from J; junction bases left unmatched: 10. There are 15 residues in the CDR3. Germline V CDR1 and CDR2: MNHNY, SVGAGI (reference sequence). For the CDR3, the DNA is TGTGCCAGCAGCCCTCCGGACAGGGGAAGAACTGAAGCTTTCTTT. Encoded protein: CASSPPDRGRTEAFF.

In this sample, this clone turned up a few times. J is TRBJ2-1 and V is TRBV5-4; D call uncertain. The CDR3 length is 12 residues. Per germline, CDR1 SGHNT and CDR2 YYREEE (reference sequence). Trimming removed 1 base from V and 5 bases from J, with 4 bases in between. The CDR3 loop reads CASSLWDNEQFF. The CDR3 nucleotides read TGTGCCAGCAGCTTGTGGGACAATGAGCAGTTCTTC.

V is TRBV11-2 and J is TRBJ2-2, with D possibly TRBD2 on 5 matching bases. Germline V gene data show CDR1 as SGHAT and CDR2 as FQNNGV. V dropped 1 base and J dropped 4 bases, with 7 bases sitting between them. The CDR3 covers 14 residues. The CDR3 spells CASSLAGSTGELFF. CDR3 DNA sequence: TGTGCCAGCAGCTTAGCGGGATCCACCGGGGAGCTGTTTTTT.

This rearrangement joins TRBV5-5 to TRBJ1-1; 7 bases line up with TRBD1. The CDR3 runs to 11 residues. Germline V lookup: CDR1 SGHKS, CDR2 YYEKEE (reference sequence). The V gene end was trimmed by 9 bases and the J gene end by 5 bases; junction bases not matched to a gene: 4. CDR3 DNA: TGTGCCACCCAGGGGGATACTGAAGCTTTCTTT. Its protein is CATQGDTEAFF.

V gene TRBV13 combines with J gene TRBJ2-5, with D possibly matching TRBD2 (7 bases). The V gene lost 3 bases and the J gene lost 4 bases, with 9 bases spanning the gap. Germline CDR1 reads PRHDT; CDR2 reads FYEKMQ (reference sequence). CDR3 length: 13 amino acids. CDR3 DNA sequence: TGTGCCAGCAGCTTGGGAGGGGGAGAGACCCAGTACTTC. Protein: CASSLGGGETQYF.

This clone was observed a few times. This rearrangement joins TRBV2 to TRBJ2-1; D call uncertain. The CDR3 has 14 amino acids. CDR1 and CDR2 from the germline V gene are SNHLY and FYNNEI. The V end lost 5 bases, the J end lost 4 bases, and 12 bases lay between the germline ends. The CDR3 nucleotides read TGTGCCAGCAGTCGACCCTCCGAATACAATGAGCAGTTCTTC. Its protein product is CASSRPSEYNEQFF.

This rearrangement joins TRBV7-6 to TRBJ2-2, with D possibly matching TRBD1 (5 bases). The CDR3 consists of 15 residues. V lost 1 base and J lost 0, with 6 bases in between. The germline V gene has CDR1 SGHVS and CDR2 FNYEAQ. The CDR3 bases are TGTGCCAGCAGCTTAGACAGGTCGAACACCGGGGAGCTGTTTTTT. Translated, it gives CASSLDRSNTGELFF.

V is TRBV7-8 and J is TRBJ2-3, with a weak D call TRBD2 (5 bases). Germline V gene lookup returns CDR1 SGHVS and CDR2 FQNEAQ. This CDR3 has 15 amino acids. The V gene lost 5 bases and the J gene lost 0 bases, with 12 bases spanning the gap. For the CDR3, the DNA is TGTGCCAGCAGCATCGGACTGGCTAGCACAGATACGCAGTATTTT. Residues: CASSIGLASTDTQYF.

The rearrangement joins TRBV5-6 to TRBJ2-5; D is possibly TRBD1 or TRBD2 (5 bases each). V lost 0 bases to trimming and J lost 5 bases, with 11 bases between them. The CDR3 sequence is 14 residues long. Germline V gives CDR1 SGHDT, CDR2 YYEEEE. For the CDR3, the DNA is TGTGCCAGCAGCTTGGCTGGGGGAAGGGAGACCCAGTACTTC. This sequence encodes CASSLAGGRETQYF.

The rearrangement uses TRBV2 and TRBJ2-2; 7 nucleotides line up with TRBD1. J lost 1 base, V lost 9 bases, and 5 bases had no gene match. The CDR3 runs 14 residues. Germline loops: CDR1 SNHLY, CDR2 FYNNEI. The CDR3 DNA follows: TGTGCCAGAGAACAGGGGAAGAACACCGGGGAGCTGTTTTTT. Translated, it gives CAREQGKNTGELFF.